This TCR beta chain is drawn from a study of T cells expressing NK-cell markers. Turning to the study itself: Out of eight donors sequenced, seven tested HCMV-seropositive and the remaining one seronegative.

CDR1 is DFQATT, CDR2 SNEGSKA, per germline (reference sequence). The CDR3 covers 14 residues. TCRdb re-called the 5' RACE reads, yielding one record per CDR3 amino acid sequence without DNA. The sample totals 300,000 to 450,000 distinct CDR3 sequences. Material: blood T cells: a sorted CD56 or NKG2C T cell subset, CD4+ or CD8+ T cells, or bulk PBMC T cells (not recorded which). This receptor was obtained from a man between 18 and 69 years old in good health. The chain recombines TRBV20-1 with TRBJ1-2; TCRdb calls TRBD1, which cannot be checked without DNA. The CDR3 region is CSATGTGGFGGYTF.